The next 26 T cell receptor beta chains were all read from a single sample in a study of T cell responses to AZD1222 COVID-19 vaccine. Some clones are missing from TCRdb's copy, which holds only in-frame ones; the method was immunoSEQ multiplex PCR. The sample shows 110,000 to 150,000 clones, approximately 90% of them seen only once. The sample in question was peripheral blood, obtained on day 0 of AZD1222 vaccination. The receptors originated from an adult in good health.

This clone was recorded only once. The chain employs TRBV9 and TRBJ2-6; D gene uncertain. Germline CDR1 is SGDLS and CDR2 is YYNGEE. This CDR3 region has 16 residues. Trimming removed 4 bases at V and 0 bases at J, with 11 bases between. This CDR3 reads CASSPQMFSGANVLTF. CDR3 DNA sequence: TGTGCCAGCAGCCCCCAGATGTTCTCTGGGGCCAACGTCCTGACTTTC.

The chain has TRBV14 and TRBJ1-5; D remains unclear. The CDR3 totals 16 residues. Germline V gives CDR1 SGHDN, CDR2 FVKESK. V lost 0 bases and J lost 7, with 16 bases in between. The DNA of the CDR3 is TGTGCCAGCAGCCAAGACCTACCCCTTCTAGGCCAGCCCCAGCATTTT. It encodes CASSQDLPLLGQPQHF.

The chain links TRBV12-3 or TRBV12-4 to TRBJ2-5, with D maybe TRBD1 (5 bases). The length of the CDR3 is 12 residues. Deletions cut 9 bases from V and 1 base from J, with 9 bases between. This CDR3 reads CASGQLQETQYF. The CDR3 coding sequence is TGTGCCAGTGGACAACTCCAAGAGACCCAGTACTTC.

The gene calls are TRBV7-2 and TRBJ2-7, with D hard to call. With 6 bases removed from V and 2 bases from J, the gap between germline ends came to 11 bases. This CDR3 contains 13 residues. Germline CDR1 reads SGHTA; CDR2 reads FQGNSA. CDR3 nucleotide sequence: TGTGCCAGCAGTCGTTCCGGACCCTACGAGCAGTACTTC. Translation gives CASSRSGPYEQYF.

The J gene is TRBJ2-2, the V gene TRBV9; 7 bases agree with TRBD1. CDR3 length: 16 amino acids. The V segment lost 0 bases and the J segment 5 bases; nucleotides outside the gene matches: 7. The V gene's germline CDR1 is SGDLS and CDR2 YYNGEE. In DNA, the CDR3 is TGTGCCAGCAGCGTAGCCGGGACAGTCGGTACCGGGGAGCTGTTTTTT. This gives the protein CASSVAGTVGTGELFF.

The chain joins TRBV25-1 to TRBJ1-2; no reliable D call. This CDR3 contains 12 residues. V was clipped by 8 bases and J by 5 bases, with 12 bases between them. From germline, CDR1 is MGHDK and CDR2 SYGVNS. This chain's CDR3 is CASPQPVYGYTF. CDR3 nucleotide sequence: TGTGCCAGCCCGCAGCCGGTTTATGGCTACACCTTC.

V is TRBV18 and J is TRBJ1-2; D may be TRBD1 (6 bases). Trimming removed 6 bases at V and 7 bases at J, with 18 bases between. Germline values: CDR1 KGHSH, CDR2 LQKENI. CDR3 size: 14 residues. CDR3 bases: TGTGCCAGCTCTCCGGGGGGCCGGGGGCCTGGCTACACCTTC. This sequence encodes CASSPGGRGPGYTF.

The chain links TRBV7-6 to TRBJ2-1, with 7 positions matching TRBD2. V shed 1 base and J 1 base; nucleotides not matched to a gene: 7. The CDR3 spans 17 residues. CDR1 and CDR2 from the germline V gene are SGHVS and FNYEAQ. The CDR3 here is CASSLGAGTHSYNEQFF. CDR3 coding DNA: TGTGCCAGCAGCTTAGGAGCGGGGACCCATTCCTACAATGAGCAGTTCTTC.

V and J are TRBV11-2 and TRBJ1-1; D is unresolved. This CDR3 is 12 amino acids long. Trimming took 2 bases from V and 5 from J, leaving 6 bases between them. CDR1 is SGHAT, CDR2 FQNNGV, per germline. The CDR3 spells CASSLSQTEAFF. CDR3 DNA sequence: TGTGCCAGCAGCTTAAGTCAGACTGAAGCTTTCTTT.

Regarding this clone: At one of its ends the junction is not consistent with the germline gene, which may arise from a read error. The chain couples TRBV7-7 to TRBJ2-2; D not certain. The CDR3 extends over 12 amino acids. Germline CDR1 and CDR2: SSHAT and FNYEAQ (reference sequence). CDR3 amino acids: CASSSRIGELFF. In nucleotides, the CDR3 is TGTGCTAGCAGCTCCCGGATCGGGGAGCTGTTTTTT.

The gene calls are TRBV4-1 and TRBJ1-2; D uncertain. Germline V gives CDR1 MGHRA, CDR2 YSYEKL. The CDR3 runs to 17 residues. The ends were cut back, 1 base at V and 8 bases at J, with 23 bases in the middle. CDR3 sequence (DNA): TGCGCCAGCAGCCAAGGGGTCATTGGTCCCTTAAGTGGGGGCTACACCTTC. This translates into CASSQGVIGPLSGGYTF.

This rearrangement joins TRBV6-5 to TRBJ2-3, with TRBD2 identical over 7 bases. CDR3 length equals 15 residues. V was pared by 4 bases and J by 5 bases, with 9 bases of the junction left unmatched. Germline CDR1 reads MNHEY; CDR2 reads SVGAGI. Here the CDR3 DNA reads TGTGCCAGCAGTTTGGGCGGCGGGAGAATAGATACGCAGTATTTT. This encodes CASSLGGGRIDTQYF.

The chain couples TRBV2 to TRBJ1-5; D call uncertain. This CDR3 is built from 15 residues. Trimming cost V 4 bases and J 6 bases, with 16 bases left between them. CDR1 is SNHLY, CDR2 FYNNEI, per germline. CDR3 sequence: CASSVGGVSGQPQHF. In DNA form, the CDR3 reads TGTGCCAGCAGTGTGGGCGGGGTCTCGGGTCAGCCCCAGCATTTT.

The chain recombines TRBV6-5 with TRBJ1-1; tentative D call: TRBD1 (6 bases). V was pared by 6 bases and J by 1 base, with 15 bases between. Germline values: CDR1 MNHEY, CDR2 SVGAGI. The CDR3 runs 15 residues. The DNA of the CDR3 is TGTGCCAGCAGAGTTTACAGGGTAGGGAACACTGAAGCTTTCTTT. Protein sequence: CASRVYRVGNTEAFF.

A few counts support this clone. The rearrangement uses TRBV20-1 and TRBJ2-7; TRBD1 might be the D (6 bases). In germline, CDR1 is DFQATT, CDR2 SNEGSKA (reference sequence). Trimming shortened V by 3 bases and J by 4 bases, and 13 bases separated the two germline ends. The CDR3 loop spans 13 amino acids. CDR3 bases: TGCAGTGCTAGTGAACCTCAGGGGTACGAGCAGTACTTC. This translates into CSASEPQGYEQYF.

The J gene is TRBJ1-4, the V gene TRBV5-8; D gene uncertain. The CDR3 has 12 residues. V was pared by 0 bases and J by 8 bases, with 5 bases between. Germline CDR1 reads SGHTS; CDR2 reads YDEGEE. The CDR3 spells CASSLVREKLFF. The CDR3 region has the DNA TGTGCCAGCAGCTTGGTGCGGGAAAAACTGTTTTTT.

The rearrangement joins TRBV7-2 to TRBJ2-5; D remains ambiguous. Per the germline V gene, CDR1 is SGHTA and CDR2 is FQGNSA. This CDR3 is 14 amino acids long. V was pared by 0 bases and J by 5 bases, with 10 bases between. The CDR3 nucleotides are TGTGCCAGCAGCTTAGCCACGGGTCGCGAGACCCAGTACTTC. It translates to CASSLATGRETQYF.

CDR3: CASGTGQGKLSGNTIYF. The CDR3 nucleotides are TGCGCCAGCGGAACGGGACAGGGGAAGCTGTCTGGAAACACCATATATTTT. This chain connects TRBV23-1 to TRBJ1-3; 10 nucleotides align to TRBD1. TRBV23-1 is sorted into the ORF group, with uncertain function. V shed 8 bases, J shed 1 base, and the junction held 11 bases outside the gene matches. This CDR3 is built from 17 residues.

The rearrangement links TRBV28 to TRBJ2-1, with D maybe TRBD2 (5 bases). Per the germline V gene, CDR1 is MDHEN and CDR2 is SYDVKM. With 5 bases removed from V and 6 bases from J, the gap between germline ends came to 8 bases. CDR3 length equals 12 residues. The DNA for the CDR3 is TGTGCCAGCAGTCGGGGTCCCAATGAGCAGTTCTTC. It specifies CASSRGPNEQFF.

The genes are TRBV18 and TRBJ1-4; D remains ambiguous. Trimming took off 2 bases at V and 0 bases at J, with 1 base between the two ends. Germline loops: CDR1 KGHSH, CDR2 LQKENI. The CDR3 consists of 13 residues. The CDR3 reads CASSPATNEKLFF. CDR3 DNA sequence: TGTGCCAGCTCACCAGCAACTAATGAAAAACTGTTTTTT.

This chain connects TRBV5-5 to TRBJ2-7, with D uncertain. The CDR3 consists of 15 residues. The germline V gene has CDR1 SGHKS and CDR2 YYEKEE (reference sequence). Trimming took off 4 bases at V and 1 base at J, with 15 bases between the two ends. DNA of the CDR3: TGTGCCAGCAGCCCCTACGCGGTCGGGTCCTACGAGCAGTACTTC. The encoded protein is CASSPYAVGSYEQYF.

CDR3: CASILPGRALQSNTGELFF. CDR3 DNA sequence: TGTGCCAGCATACTACCGGGACGGGCTCTTCAGTCGAACACCGGGGAGCTGTTTTTT. V is TRBV6-4 and J is TRBJ2-2; possibly TRBD1 or TRBD2 for D (5 bases each). V shed 7 bases and J shed 0 bases, with 24 bases lying between them. The CDR3 contains 19 residues. Germline CDR1 reads MRHNA; CDR2 reads SNTAGT.

The genes are TRBV6-6 and TRBJ2-7; unclear D gene. This CDR3 has 11 residues. V lost 6 bases to trimming and J lost 1 base, with 4 bases between them. The germline V gene encodes CDR1 MNHNY and CDR2 SVGAGI (reference sequence). For the CDR3, the DNA is TGTGCCAGCAGGTCGTCCTACGAGCAGTACTTC. Protein: CASRSSYEQYF.

The chain recombines TRBV10-2 with TRBJ2-6, with TRBD1 identical over 10 bases. The CDR3 length is 19 residues. V was pared by 7 bases and J by 0 bases, with 12 bases of the junction left unmatched. CDR1 is WSHSY, CDR2 SAAADI, per germline. CDR3 residues: CASMGRQGASGSGANVLTF. The CDR3 DNA is TGCGCCAGCATGGGAAGACAGGGGGCCTCGGGCTCTGGGGCCAACGTCCTGACTTTC.

The chain recombines TRBV7-8 with TRBJ2-2; 11 bases are a match to TRBD2. The CDR3 covers 21 residues. V was pared by 5 bases and J by 6 bases, with 23 bases of the junction left unmatched. Germline values: CDR1 SGHVS, CDR2 FQNEAQ. CDR3 DNA sequence: TGTGCCAGCAGCCAATTTAGGGGTGGTACTAGCGGGAGTTCAAGATCCGGGGAGCTGTTTTTT. Amino acids: CASSQFRGGTSGSSRSGELFF.

The chain carries TRBV30 and TRBJ1-1; perhaps TRBD1 as D (6 bases). The V gene lost 5 bases and the J gene lost 4 bases, with 14 bases spanning the gap. This CDR3 is 13 amino acids long. Germline loops: CDR1 GTSNPN, CDR2 SVGIG (reference sequence). The CDR3 loop is CAWDRLEGTEAFF. The CDR3 bases are TGTGCCTGGGACAGGTTGGAAGGCACTGAAGCTTTCTTT.